Given below is one TCR beta chain in context. Its antigen is as yet unknown. The data were taken from a study of cytomegalovirus exposure and HLA in healthy donors. As for the study in general: There were about 85 million unique TCRs (from HLA-typed donors) in an early data release.

PCR employed 60 Vbeta and 13 Jbeta primers. Sequencing used immunoSEQ multiplex PCR; TCRdb keeps in-frame clones, though not all of them. Here the sample spans some 82,000 clones, approximately 84% being singletons. Study results and limitations: At a 0.05 false discovery rate, a later analysis found some 17,000 TCR beta sequences to be associated with HLA alleles.

Germline V lookup: CDR1 SEHNR, CDR2 FQNEAQ (reference sequence). The ends lost 5 bases at V and 8 bases at J; junction bases unmatched: 8. The CDR3 sequence is 15 residues long. This clonotype was obtained from a woman aged 50 to 60 in good health and CMV-seronegative. The rearrangement uses TRBV7-9 and TRBJ1-4; TRBD1 matches at 10 bases. Sequenced sample: PBMCs. The CDR3 here is CASSRTGTGVEKLFF. The CDR3 DNA reads TGTGCCAGCAGCAGAACCGGGACAGGGGTGGAAAAACTGTTTTTT.